Described below is a single T cell receptor beta chain sequence and its context. What it binds is unknown. This entry comes from a study of beta chain features in type 1 diabetes. Reverse transcription of all isolated RNA meant that expressed TCRB transcripts were sequenced. A few million reads were obtained on average from naive, central memory and regulatory T cell samples. Libraries were prepared by immunoSEQ multiplex PCR; TCRdb keeps only in-frame clonotypes and omits some of them. Here the sample spans roughly 330,000 clones, approximately 13% being singletons. Findings and limits, study-wide: TCRB CDR3s were moderately but significantly shorter in Type 1 diabetes patients in all four CD4+ subsets. Sequencing of cDNA might inflate the share of cells that strongly express TCR.

Germline CDR1 and CDR2: SEHNR and FQNEAQ (reference sequence). The V gene lost 2 bases and the J gene lost 7 bases, with 10 bases spanning the gap. The CDR3 length is 13 residues. Sample: naive CD4+ T cells from blood. The V gene is TRBV7-9, the J gene TRBJ2-3, with D possibly matching TRBD2 (6 bases). This TCR came from a woman aged 18-35 years with type 1 diabetes. The CDR3 DNA is TGTGCCAGCAGCTTAACTAGCTTAAATACGCAGTATTTT. Encoded protein: CASSLTSLNTQYF.